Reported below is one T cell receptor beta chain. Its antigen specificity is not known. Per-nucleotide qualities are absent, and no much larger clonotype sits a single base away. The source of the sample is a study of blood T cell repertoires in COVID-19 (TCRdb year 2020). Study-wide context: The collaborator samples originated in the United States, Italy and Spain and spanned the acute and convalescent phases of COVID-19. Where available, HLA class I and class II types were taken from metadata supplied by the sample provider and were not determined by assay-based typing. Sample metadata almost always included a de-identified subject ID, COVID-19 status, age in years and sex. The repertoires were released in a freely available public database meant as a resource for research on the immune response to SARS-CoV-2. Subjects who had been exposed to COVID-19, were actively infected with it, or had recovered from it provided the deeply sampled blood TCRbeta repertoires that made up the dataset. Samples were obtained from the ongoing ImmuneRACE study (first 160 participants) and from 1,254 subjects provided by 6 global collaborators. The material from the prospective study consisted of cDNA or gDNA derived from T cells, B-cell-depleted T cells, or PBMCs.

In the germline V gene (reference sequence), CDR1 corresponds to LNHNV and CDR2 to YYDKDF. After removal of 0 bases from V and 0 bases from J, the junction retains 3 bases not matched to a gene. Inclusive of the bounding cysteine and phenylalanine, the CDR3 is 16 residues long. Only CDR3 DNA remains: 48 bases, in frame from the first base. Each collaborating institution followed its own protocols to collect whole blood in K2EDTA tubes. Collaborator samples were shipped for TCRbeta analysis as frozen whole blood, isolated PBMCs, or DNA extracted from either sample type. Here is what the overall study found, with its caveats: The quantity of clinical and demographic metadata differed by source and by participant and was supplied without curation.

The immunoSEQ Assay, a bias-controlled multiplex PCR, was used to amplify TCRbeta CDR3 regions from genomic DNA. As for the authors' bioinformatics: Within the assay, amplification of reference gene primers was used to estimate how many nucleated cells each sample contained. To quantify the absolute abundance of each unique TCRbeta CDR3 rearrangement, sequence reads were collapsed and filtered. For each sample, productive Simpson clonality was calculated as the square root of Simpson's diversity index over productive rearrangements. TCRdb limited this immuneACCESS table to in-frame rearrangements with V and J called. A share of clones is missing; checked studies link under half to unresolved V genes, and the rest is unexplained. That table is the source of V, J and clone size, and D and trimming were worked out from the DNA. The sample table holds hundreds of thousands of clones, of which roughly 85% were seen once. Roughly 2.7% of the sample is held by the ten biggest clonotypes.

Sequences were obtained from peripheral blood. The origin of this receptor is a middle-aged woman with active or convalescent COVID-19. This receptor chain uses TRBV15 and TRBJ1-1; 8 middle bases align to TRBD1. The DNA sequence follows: TGTGCCACCAGCAGAGACTTGACAGGGGTGAACACTGAAGCTTTCTTT. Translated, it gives CATSRDLTGVNTEAFF.